The clone carrying this T cell receptor beta chain has just a few counts. Seattle patients were enrolled while actively infected and followed longitudinally. These data come from a study of blood T cell repertoires in COVID-19. Across the study: The samples span acute and convalescent COVID-19 from the United States, Italy and Spain. T cells, B-cell-depleted T cells, or PBMCs provided the cDNA or gDNA that served as material.

Germline V gives CDR1 GTSNPN, CDR2 SVGIG (reference sequence). The CDR3 consists of 12 residues. The V segment lost 4 bases and the J segment 7 bases; nucleotides outside the gene matches: 6. Profiling relied on immunoSEQ multiplex PCR, and the TCRdb table lists in-frame clones only, not all of them. The profile shows over 150,000 clones, 84% of them singletons. This TCR was sampled from a woman of 80 years or more with COVID-19, enrolled during active disease. The gene calls are TRBV30 and TRBJ1-2; 7 bases are a match to TRBD1. Specimen: peripheral blood. Here the CDR3 DNA reads TGTGCCTGGAAGCAACAGGGGACTGGCTACACCTTC. Amino acid sequence: CAWKQQGTGYTF.